The rows below give T cell receptor beta chains drawn from one sample of a study of blood T cell repertoires in COVID-19. Profiling relied on immunoSEQ multiplex PCR, and the TCRdb table lists in-frame clones only, not all of them. In the table there are about 180,000 clones, 80% to 85% of which are singletons. The sequenced sample was peripheral blood. The receptors were sampled from a woman of 80 years or more with COVID-19, enrolled during active disease. CDR3s include the opening cysteine and the closing phenylalanine or tryptophan. A D gene is named only where the DNA matches it firmly. Only part of the rows carry a size: once, few, many, or a class if the clone is expanded.

TRBD1,.,TRBJ2-7,TRBV5-1,TGCGCCAGCAGCACTCTGACAGGGCTCCGCTACGAGCAGTACTTC,CASSTLTGLRYEQYF
TRBD1,.,TRBJ2-1,TRBV27,TGTGCCAGCAGTTTATCAGGTGGGACAGGAGACAATGAGCAGTTCTTC,CASSLSGGTGDNEQFF
.,.,TRBJ1-6,TRBV30,TGTGCCTGGAGTCCACGGGGAGGTTCACCCCTCCACTTT,CAWSPRGGSPLHF
.,few,TRBJ2-1,TRBV21-1,TGTGCCAGCATTCTACAGGTACGAACATACAATGAGCAGTTCTTC,CASILQVRTYNEQFF
.,.,TRBJ1-2,TRBV2,TGTGCCAGCAGCCTCTACAGCTATGGCTACACCTTC,CASSLYSYGYTF
.,.,TRBJ1-1,TRBV28,TGTGCCAGCAGTTTAGTAGCAAACACTGAAGCTTTCTTT,CASSLVANTEAFF
.,.,TRBJ1-1,TRBV7-3,TGTGCCAGCAGCTTAGTCCGGTACACTGAAGCTTTCTTT,CASSLVRYTEAFF
.,.,TRBJ2-4,TRBV21-1,TGTGCCAGCAGCAAGGGGGCTCTAGCCAAAAACATTCAGTACTTC,CASSKGALAKNIQYF
TRBD1,once,TRBJ1-2,TRBV29-1,TGCAGCGCCTTGGACAGGGGTAACTATGGCTACACCTTC,CSALDRGNYGYTF
.,.,TRBJ2-4,TRBV11-3,TGTGCCAGCAGCTCCAACCCGACAGGGTGGGGGGACATTCAGTACTTC,CASSSNPTGWGDIQYF
.,.,TRBJ1-3,TRBV5-6,TGTGCCAGCAGCGCCGGGCCCTTGGAGGAGGGCACTGGAAACACCATATATTTT,CASSAGPLEEGTGNTIYF
.,.,TRBJ2-5,TRBV3-1/TRBV3-2,TGTGCCAGCAGCCTCCGAGTCCCCGCGTACCAAGAGACCCAGTACTTC,CASSLRVPAYQETQYF
.,.,TRBJ1-4,TRBV5-1,TGCGCCAGCAGCTTGGAGAGTTTGTCTAATGAAAAACTGTTTTTT,CASSLESLSNEKLFF
.,.,TRBJ1-2,TRBV6-2/TRBV6-3,TGTGCCAGCAGCCCCGCAGGCTATGGCTACACCTTC,CASSPAGYGYTF
TRBD1,.,TRBJ1-6,TRBV7-2,TGTGCCAGCACCCGGGGACAGGTGAAATCACCCCTCCACTTT,CASTRGQVKSPLHF
.,.,TRBJ2-5,TRBV20-1,TGCAGTGCTAGTTGGAGGAGACTATACCAAGAGACCCAGTACTTC,CSASWRRLYQETQYF
TRBD2,.,TRBJ2-3,TRBV6-1,TGTGCCAGCAGTGAAGCCACACTAGCGGTTAGCACAGATACGCAGTATTTT,CASSEATLAVSTDTQYF
.,.,TRBJ2-1,TRBV21-1,TGTGCCAGCAGCAAAAGGGGGGGCCACAATGAGCAGTTCTTC,CASSKRGGHNEQFF
.,once,TRBJ1-6,TRBV27,TGTGCCAGCAGTTCACTACCGTCCTATAATTCACCCCTCCACTTT,CASSSLPSYNSPLHF
.,.,TRBJ1-1,TRBV11-3,TGTGCCAGCAGCTTAGGAGTGATAGGGAGAAAATGGAAATGGAACACTGAAGCTTTCTTT,CASSLGVIGRKWKWNTEAFF
TRBD2,.,TRBJ2-3,TRBV9,TGTGCCAGCAGCCCCTCCAGGCTAGCGGCAGATACGCAGTATTTT,CASSPSRLAADTQYF
.,.,TRBJ2-7,TRBV11-1,TGTGCCAGCAGCCTGCAAGGACAGATGCTCTACGAGCAGTACTTC,CASSLQGQMLYEQYF
TRBD2,.,TRBJ2-1,TRBV4-1,TGCGCCAGCAGCCAACCTCAATCTCCGGGAGGGGGGGGAGGCTACAATGAGCAGTTCTTC,CASSQPQSPGGGGGYNEQFF
.,.,TRBJ2-7,TRBV19,TGTGCCAGTAGTAGCAGGGGTGGAGACTACGAGCAGTACTTC,CASSSRGGDYEQYF
.,.,TRBJ1-2,TRBV5-4,TGTGCCAGCAGCTCCGGACAGAACTATGGCTACACCTTC,CASSSGQNYGYTF
.,.,TRBJ2-1,TRBV19,TGTGCCAGTAGTTTGCTCCATATCGGGAGTCCCTACAATGAGCAGTTCTTC,CASSLLHIGSPYNEQFF
TRBD1,.,TRBJ1-2,TRBV5-6,TGTGCCAGCAGCCTTGGTGAACAGGGGGCGGGCTACACCTTC,CASSLGEQGAGYTF